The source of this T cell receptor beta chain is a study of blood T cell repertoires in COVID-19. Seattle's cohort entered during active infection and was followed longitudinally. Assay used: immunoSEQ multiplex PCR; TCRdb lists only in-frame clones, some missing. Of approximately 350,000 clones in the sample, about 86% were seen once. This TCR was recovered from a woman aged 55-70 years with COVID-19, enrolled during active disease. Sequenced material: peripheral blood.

The CDR3 DNA sequence: TGTGCCAGCAGCCCGGCCCAGCGTGATACGCAGTATTTT. Protein sequence: CASSPAQRDTQYF. The chain carries TRBV7-2 and TRBJ2-3; D is ambiguous. Trimming stripped 5 bases from V and 6 bases from J, with 12 bases between. This CDR3 contains 13 residues. Per the germline V gene, CDR1 is SGHTA and CDR2 is FQGNSA.